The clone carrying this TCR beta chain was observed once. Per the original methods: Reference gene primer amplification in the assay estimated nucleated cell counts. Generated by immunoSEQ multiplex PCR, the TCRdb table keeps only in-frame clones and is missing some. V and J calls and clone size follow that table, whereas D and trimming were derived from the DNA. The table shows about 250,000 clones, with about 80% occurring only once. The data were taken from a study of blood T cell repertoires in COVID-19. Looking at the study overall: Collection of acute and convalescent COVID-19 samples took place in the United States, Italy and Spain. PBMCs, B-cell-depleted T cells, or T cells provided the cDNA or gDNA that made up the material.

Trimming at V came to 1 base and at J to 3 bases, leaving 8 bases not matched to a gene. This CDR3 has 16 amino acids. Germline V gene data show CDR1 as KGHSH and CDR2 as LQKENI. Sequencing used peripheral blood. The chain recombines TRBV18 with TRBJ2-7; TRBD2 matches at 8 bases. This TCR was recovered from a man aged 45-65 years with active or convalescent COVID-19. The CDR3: CASSPRARGDLYEQYF. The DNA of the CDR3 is TGTGCCAGCTCACCACGTGCGCGGGGGGACCTCTACGAGCAGTACTTC.